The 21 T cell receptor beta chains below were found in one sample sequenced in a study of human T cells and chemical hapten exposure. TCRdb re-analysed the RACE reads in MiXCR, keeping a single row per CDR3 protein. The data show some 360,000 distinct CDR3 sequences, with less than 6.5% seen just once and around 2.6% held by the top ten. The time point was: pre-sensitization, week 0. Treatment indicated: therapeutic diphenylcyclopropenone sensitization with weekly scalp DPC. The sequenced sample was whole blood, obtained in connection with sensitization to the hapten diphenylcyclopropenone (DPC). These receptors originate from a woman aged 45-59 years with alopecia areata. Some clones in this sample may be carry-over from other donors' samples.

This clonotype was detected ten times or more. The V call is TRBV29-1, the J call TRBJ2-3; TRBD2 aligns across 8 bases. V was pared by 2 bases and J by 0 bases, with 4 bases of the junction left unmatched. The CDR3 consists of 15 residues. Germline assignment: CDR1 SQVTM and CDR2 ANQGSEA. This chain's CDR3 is CSVERAGGSTDTQYF. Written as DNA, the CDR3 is TGCAGCGTTGAAAGGGCGGGAGGAAGCACAGATACGCAGTATTTT.

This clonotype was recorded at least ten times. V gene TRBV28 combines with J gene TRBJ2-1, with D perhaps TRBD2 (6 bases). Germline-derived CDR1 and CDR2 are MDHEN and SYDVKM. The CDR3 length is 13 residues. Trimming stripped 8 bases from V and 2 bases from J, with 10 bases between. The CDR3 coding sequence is TGTGCCAGCGGTCGGGGGACCTACAATGAGCAGTTCTTC. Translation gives CASGRGTYNEQFF.

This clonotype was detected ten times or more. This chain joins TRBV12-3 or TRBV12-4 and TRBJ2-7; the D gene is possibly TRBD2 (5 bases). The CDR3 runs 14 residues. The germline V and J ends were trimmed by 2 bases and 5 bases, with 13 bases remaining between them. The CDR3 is CASSLSPGSDEQYF. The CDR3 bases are TGTGCCAGCAGTTTATCCCCGGGGTCGGACGAGCAGTACTTC.

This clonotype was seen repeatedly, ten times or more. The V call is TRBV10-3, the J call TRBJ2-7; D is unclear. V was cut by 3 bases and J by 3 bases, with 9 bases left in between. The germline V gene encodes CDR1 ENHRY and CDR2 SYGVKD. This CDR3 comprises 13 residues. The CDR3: CAISDVSYYEQYF. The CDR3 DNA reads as TGTGCCATCAGTGACGTGAGCTACTACGAGCAGTACTTC.

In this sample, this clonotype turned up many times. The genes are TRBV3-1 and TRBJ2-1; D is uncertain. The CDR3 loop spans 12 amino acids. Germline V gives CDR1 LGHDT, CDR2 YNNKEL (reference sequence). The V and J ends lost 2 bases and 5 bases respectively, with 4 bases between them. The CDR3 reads CASSQLDNEQFF. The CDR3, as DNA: TGTGCCAGCAGCCAACTAGACAATGAGCAGTTCTTC.

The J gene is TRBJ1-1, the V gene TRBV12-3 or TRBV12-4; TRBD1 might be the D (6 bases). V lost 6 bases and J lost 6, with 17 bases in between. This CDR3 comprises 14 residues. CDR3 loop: CASRSDRGFAEAFF. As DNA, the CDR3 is TGTGCCAGCAGATCGGACAGAGGGTTCGCTGAAGCTTTCTTT.

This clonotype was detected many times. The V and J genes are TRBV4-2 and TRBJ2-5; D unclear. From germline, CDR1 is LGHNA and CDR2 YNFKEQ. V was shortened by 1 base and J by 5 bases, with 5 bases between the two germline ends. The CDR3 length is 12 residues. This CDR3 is CASSQAPETQYF. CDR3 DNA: TGTGCCAGCAGCCAAGCCCCGGAGACCCAGTACTTC.

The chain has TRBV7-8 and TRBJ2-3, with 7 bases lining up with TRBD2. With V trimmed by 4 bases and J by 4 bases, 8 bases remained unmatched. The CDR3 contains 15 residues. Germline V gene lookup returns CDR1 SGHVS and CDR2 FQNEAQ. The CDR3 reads CASSWASGPADTQYF. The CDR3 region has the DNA TGTGCCAGCAGCTGGGCTAGCGGCCCCGCAGATACGCAGTATTTT.

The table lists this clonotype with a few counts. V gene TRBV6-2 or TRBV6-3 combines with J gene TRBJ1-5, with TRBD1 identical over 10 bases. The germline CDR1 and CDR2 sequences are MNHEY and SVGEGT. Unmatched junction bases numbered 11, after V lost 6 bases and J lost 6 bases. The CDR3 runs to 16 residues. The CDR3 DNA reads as TGTGCCAGCAGGATGGGACAGGGGAAGGTCGGTCAGCCCCAGCATTTT. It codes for CASRMGQGKVGQPQHF.

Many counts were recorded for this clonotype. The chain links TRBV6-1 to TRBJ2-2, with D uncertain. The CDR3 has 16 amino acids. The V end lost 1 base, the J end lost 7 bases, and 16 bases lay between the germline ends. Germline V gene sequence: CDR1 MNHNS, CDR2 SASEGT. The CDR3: CASSEDGGGFGGELFF. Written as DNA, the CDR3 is TGTGCCAGCAGTGAAGATGGCGGTGGATTCGGCGGGGAGCTGTTTTTT.

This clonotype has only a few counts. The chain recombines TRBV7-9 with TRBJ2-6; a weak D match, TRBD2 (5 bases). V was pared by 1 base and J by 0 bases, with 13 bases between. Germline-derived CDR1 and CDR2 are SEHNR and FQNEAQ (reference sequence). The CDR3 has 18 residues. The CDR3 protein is CASSLGAGRYSGANVLTF. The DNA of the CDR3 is TGTGCCAGCAGCTTAGGGGCGGGCAGATACTCTGGGGCCAACGTCCTGACTTTC.

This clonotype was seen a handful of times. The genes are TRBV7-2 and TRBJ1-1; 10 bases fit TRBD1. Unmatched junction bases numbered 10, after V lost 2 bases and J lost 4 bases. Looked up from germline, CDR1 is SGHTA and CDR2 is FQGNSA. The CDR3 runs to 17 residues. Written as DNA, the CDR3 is TGTGCCAGCAGCTTATTCGGACAGGGGGTTAGTGGCACTGAAGCTTTCTTT. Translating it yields CASSLFGQGVSGTEAFF.

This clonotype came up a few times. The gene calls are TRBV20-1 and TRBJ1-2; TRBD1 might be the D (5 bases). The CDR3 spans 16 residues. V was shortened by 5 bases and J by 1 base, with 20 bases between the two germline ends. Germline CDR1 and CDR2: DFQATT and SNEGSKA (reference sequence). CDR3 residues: CSAFSPQGGINYGYTF. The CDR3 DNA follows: TGCAGTGCTTTTTCCCCCCAGGGAGGTATTAACTATGGCTACACCTTC.

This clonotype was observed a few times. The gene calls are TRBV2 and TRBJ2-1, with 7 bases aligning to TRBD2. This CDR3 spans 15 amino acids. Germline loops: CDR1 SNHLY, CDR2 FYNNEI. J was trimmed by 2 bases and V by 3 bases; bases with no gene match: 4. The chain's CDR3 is CASSESSGAYNEQFF. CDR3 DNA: TGTGCCAGCAGTGAGTCAAGCGGGGCCTACAATGAGCAGTTCTTC.

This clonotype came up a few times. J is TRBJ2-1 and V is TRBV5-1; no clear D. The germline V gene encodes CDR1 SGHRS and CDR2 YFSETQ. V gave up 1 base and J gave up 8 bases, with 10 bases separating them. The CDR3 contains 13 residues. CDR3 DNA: TGCGCCAGCAGCTTGACGAAGGAAGATGAGCAGTTCTTC. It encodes CASSLTKEDEQFF.

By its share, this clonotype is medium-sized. In DNA form, the CDR3 reads TGTGCCAGCAGCTTTGGGACAGGGCCCTACGAGCAGTACTTC. It translates to CASSFGTGPYEQYF. The chain has TRBV7-9 and TRBJ2-7, with 9 bases identical to TRBD1. This CDR3 comprises 14 residues. Germline CDR1 is SEHNR and CDR2 is FQNEAQ (reference sequence). The junction had 2 bases not matched to a gene; V was cut back by 3 bases and J by 2 bases.

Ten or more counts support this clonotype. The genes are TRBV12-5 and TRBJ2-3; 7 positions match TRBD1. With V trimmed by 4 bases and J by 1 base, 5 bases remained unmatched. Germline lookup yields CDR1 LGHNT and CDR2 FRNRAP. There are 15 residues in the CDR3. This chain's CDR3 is CASGSGDRGTDTQYF. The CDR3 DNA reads TGTGCTAGTGGTTCAGGGGACAGAGGCACAGATACGCAGTATTTT.

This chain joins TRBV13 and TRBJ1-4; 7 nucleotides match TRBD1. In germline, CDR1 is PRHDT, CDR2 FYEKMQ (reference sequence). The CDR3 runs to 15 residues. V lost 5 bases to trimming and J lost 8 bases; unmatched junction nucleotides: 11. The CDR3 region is CASSTQQGKREKLFF. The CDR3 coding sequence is TGTGCCAGCAGCACCCAACAGGGGAAGCGGGAAAAACTGTTTTTT.

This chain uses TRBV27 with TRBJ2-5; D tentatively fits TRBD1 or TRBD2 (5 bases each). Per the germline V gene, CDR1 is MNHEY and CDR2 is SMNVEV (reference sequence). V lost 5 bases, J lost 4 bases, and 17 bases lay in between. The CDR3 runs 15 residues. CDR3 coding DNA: TGTGCCAGCAGTCCTCGGGACCTGAAGATAGAGACCCAGTACTTC. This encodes CASSPRDLKIETQYF.

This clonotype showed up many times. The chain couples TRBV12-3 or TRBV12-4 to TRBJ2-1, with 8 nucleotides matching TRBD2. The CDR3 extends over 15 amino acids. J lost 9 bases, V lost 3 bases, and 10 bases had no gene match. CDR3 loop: CASSFRASGGSEQFF. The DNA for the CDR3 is TGTGCCAGCAGTTTTAGGGCAAGCGGGGGTAGTGAGCAGTTCTTC.

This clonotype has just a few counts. The DNA of the CDR3 is TGTGCCAGCAGTTCCACTAGCGGGAGGTTTTTAGATACGCAGTATTTT. This translates into CASSSTSGRFLDTQYF. This chain joins TRBV28 and TRBJ2-3, with TRBD2 matching over 12 bases. Germline trimming cut 4 bases from V and 5 bases from J; bases unmatched to any gene: 7. Germline CDR1 and CDR2: MDHEN and SYDVKM. The CDR3 totals 16 residues.